This passage covers 10 T cell receptor beta chains from one sample sequenced in a study of T-cell reconstitution after alpha-beta-depleted transplantation in children. The library targeted TCRbeta and was prepared with unique molecular identifiers. TCRdb independently ran MiXCR on the PCR reads; one entry per CDR3 protein. Here the sample spans over 150,000 distinct CDR3 sequences, around 6.8% being singletons. The sample was PBMCs from the stem cell graft donor, taken from the stem cell graft. These receptors originate from a human donor who donated a stem cell graft to a child with Wiskott-Aldrich syndrome.

Worth noting for this clonotype: A read error may explain this, as a much larger clone is one base away. The chain carries TRBV5-8 and TRBJ2-1; TRBD1 aligns across 7 bases. CDR1 is SGHTS, CDR2 YDEGEE, per germline. CDR3 length equals 13 residues. The CDR3 region is CTSRDRGFDEQFF. Written as DNA, the CDR3 is TGTACCAGCAGGGACAGAGGATTCGATGAGCAGTTCTTC.

J is TRBJ2-7 and V is TRBV10-3; the D call may be TRBD1 or TRBD2 (5 bases each). Trimming took off 0 bases at V and 1 base at J, with 16 bases between the two ends. Germline lookup yields CDR1 ENHRY and CDR2 SYGVKD. CDR3 length: 17 amino acids. The CDR3: CAISESLRAGGSYEQYF. Written as DNA, the CDR3 is TGTGCCATCAGTGAGTCTTTGAGAGCTGGGGGATCCTACGAGCAGTACTTC.

This clonotype was counted ten times or more. This chain uses TRBV5-1 with TRBJ1-4, with 8 bases aligning to TRBD1. The germline V gene has CDR1 SGHRS and CDR2 YFSETQ. With V trimmed by 5 bases and J by 8 bases, 8 bases remained unmatched. This CDR3 is 14 amino acids long. The CDR3 DNA sequence: TGCGCCAGCAGTCTCGGGACAGGCAAAGAAAAACTGTTTTTT. Protein: CASSLGTGKEKLFF.

The CDR3 region is CATSDPAGTYNEQFF. DNA for the CDR3: TGTGCCACCAGTGACCCCGCGGGGACCTACAATGAGCAGTTCTTC. The chain links TRBV24-1 to TRBJ2-1; possibly TRBD2 for D (6 bases). CDR1 and CDR2 from the germline V gene are KGHDR and SFDVKD. The CDR3 is 15 residues long. With 4 bases removed from V and 2 bases from J, the gap between germline ends came to 11 bases.

The CDR3 DNA reads as TGTGCCAGCAGTTTAAACCCCCGACTAGCGGGGGTCGGGCAGTATTTT. It specifies CASSLNPRLAGVGQYF. This chain links TRBV12-3 or TRBV12-4 with TRBJ2-3; 12 bases line up with TRBD2. The trim removed 2 bases at V and 11 bases at J, leaving 11 bases unmatched. The CDR3 spans 16 residues.

This clonotype was observed many times. The chain employs TRBV5-5 and TRBJ1-5; perhaps TRBD1 as D (5 bases). V was trimmed by 0 bases and J by 7 bases, leaving 11 bases between them. Germline lookup yields CDR1 SGHKS and CDR2 YYEKEE (reference sequence). The length of the CDR3 is 14 residues. CDR3 loop: CASSLVLGDQPQHF. In nucleotides, the CDR3 is TGTGCCAGCAGCTTGGTATTAGGGGACCAGCCCCAGCATTTT.

The table lists this clonotype with many counts. The rearrangement uses TRBV6-1 and TRBJ2-5; no clear D. Germline-derived CDR1 and CDR2 are MNHNS and SASEGT. V lost 0 bases and J 10 bases, leaving 12 bases between the germline ends. The CDR3 contains 13 residues. This chain's CDR3 is CASSEAPLRNQYF. For the CDR3, the DNA is TGTGCCAGCAGTGAAGCGCCTCTGAGAAACCAGTACTTC.

This clonotype came up many times. The chain has TRBV30 and TRBJ2-1; no reliable D call. The germline V gene encodes CDR1 GTSNPN and CDR2 SVGIG (reference sequence). The CDR3 has 13 amino acids. Trimming took off 5 bases at V and 0 bases at J, with 8 bases between the two ends. The CDR3 nucleotides are TGTGCCTGGGACTTTAGCTCCTACAATGAGCAGTTCTTC. Its translation is CAWDFSSYNEQFF.

This clonotype came up a few times. This rearrangement joins TRBV7-9 to TRBJ1-1, with D perhaps matching TRBD1 (6 bases). This CDR3 has 13 residues. Deletions cut 6 bases from V and 5 bases from J, with 13 bases between. Per germline, CDR1 SEHNR and CDR2 FQNEAQ (reference sequence). The CDR3 sequence: CASSSIGQTEAFF. DNA of the CDR3: TGTGCCAGCAGTAGTATAGGACAGACTGAAGCTTTCTTT.

This clonotype was recorded at least ten times. The chain couples TRBV27 to TRBJ2-3; TRBD1 matches 7 bases. Per the germline V gene, CDR1 is MNHEY and CDR2 is SMNVEV (reference sequence). The CDR3 loop spans 15 amino acids. V was clipped by 1 base and J by 14 bases; unmatched bases: 15. The CDR3 DNA is TGTGCCAGCAGTTTATACCGACAGGGTGGGGGAGTGAGGTATTTT. It codes for CASSLYRQGGGVRYF.